The 18 T cell receptor beta chains reported below all come from one sample, sequenced in a study of control samples from healthy donors and cancer patients. Generated by immunoSEQ multiplex PCR, the TCRdb table keeps only in-frame clones and is missing some. The sample shows about 130,000 clones, about 88% of them seen only once. Input material: blood. These receptors originate from a man between 50 and 59 years old in good health.

The gene calls are TRBV6-1 and TRBJ1-6, with a possible D match to TRBD1 (6 bases). CDR3 length: 13 amino acids. Germline V lookup: CDR1 MNHNS, CDR2 SASEGT. V was clipped by 10 bases and J by 4 bases, with 11 bases between them. Here the CDR3 DNA reads TGTGCCATTCGACAGGAATATAATTCACCCCTCCACTTT. This translates into CAIRQEYNSPLHF.

J is TRBJ2-1 and V is TRBV2; D possibly corresponds to TRBD1 (5 bases). This CDR3 is 14 amino acids long. The V end was cut by 6 bases, the J end by 8 bases, with 17 bases between. Germline V gene lookup returns CDR1 SNHLY and CDR2 FYNNEI. The CDR3 bases are TGTGCCAGCAGGCAGGCAGGGCAGGTCTATGAGCAGTTCTTC. This sequence encodes CASRQAGQVYEQFF. Combining the CDR3 with reference TRBV2 and TRBJ2-1 gives the whole variable domain EPEVTQTPSHQVTQMGQEVILRCVPISNHLYFYWYRQILGQKVEFLVSFYNNEISEKSEIFDDQFSVERPDGSNFTLKIRSTKLEDSAMYFCASRQAGQVYEQFFGPGTRLTVL.

The gene calls are TRBV30 and TRBJ1-1, with D tentatively TRBD1 (5 bases). The V end lost 5 bases, the J end lost 1 base, and 11 bases lay between the germline ends. The CDR3 is 13 residues long. Germline lookup yields CDR1 GTSNPN and CDR2 SVGIG (reference sequence). As DNA, the CDR3 is TGTGCCTGGGCCGGGACTTCGAACACTGAAGCTTTCTTT. Protein product: CAWAGTSNTEAFF.

The chain couples TRBV4-1 to TRBJ2-5; perhaps D is TRBD1 or TRBD2 (6 bases each). Germline V gene lookup returns CDR1 MGHRA and CDR2 YSYEKL. Trimming took 5 bases from V and 5 from J, leaving 15 bases between them. The CDR3 has 14 residues. CDR3 residues: CASSFPGARETQYF. The CDR3 DNA is TGCGCCAGCAGCTTCCCGGGGGCGAGGGAGACCCAGTACTTC.

This clone was counted a few times. The rearrangement joins TRBV3-1 (or the pseudogene TRBV3-2) to TRBJ2-5; 13 nucleotides line up with TRBD2. The CDR3 length is 15 residues. The trim removed 3 bases at V and 4 bases at J, leaving 2 bases unmatched. CDR1 and CDR2 from the germline V gene are LGHDT and YNNKEL (reference sequence). For the CDR3, the DNA is TGTGCCAGCAGCCAGTGGACTAGCGGGGGAGAGACCCAGTACTTC. This codes for CASSQWTSGGETQYF.

This chain links TRBV7-9 with TRBJ1-2, with TRBD1 matching over 7 bases. Germline loops: CDR1 SEHNR, CDR2 FQNEAQ (reference sequence). Trimming cost V 11 bases and J 0 bases; bases outside gene matches: 3. The CDR3 runs to 12 residues. The CDR3 protein is CAVTGTNYGYTF. The CDR3 region has the DNA TGTGCCGTGACAGGGACTAACTATGGCTACACCTTC.

This clone showed up just a few times. V and J are TRBV5-1 and TRBJ1-2; TRBD1 matches at 10 bases. V was pared by 1 base and J by 8 bases, with 8 bases of the junction left unmatched. This CDR3 region has 15 residues. CDR1 is SGHRS and CDR2 is YFSETQ in the germline V gene. This chain's CDR3 is CASSLSTGTGEGYTF. The CDR3 DNA sequence: TGCGCCAGCAGCTTGTCCACCGGGACAGGGGAAGGCTACACCTTC.

The chain has TRBV18 and TRBJ1-5; perhaps TRBD1 as D (5 bases). Deletions cut 5 bases from V and 4 bases from J, with 15 bases between. CDR1 and CDR2 from the germline V gene are KGHSH and LQKENI. CDR3 length: 15 residues. The CDR3 sequence: CASSETKDNNQPQHF. The CDR3 nucleotides read TGTGCCAGCTCAGAAACCAAGGACAATAATCAGCCCCAGCATTTT.

V is TRBV9 and J is TRBJ2-1; possibly TRBD2 for D (6 bases). This CDR3 has 12 residues. From germline, CDR1 is SGDLS and CDR2 YYNGEE. Trimming took 3 bases from V and 10 from J, leaving 11 bases between them. The CDR3 is CASSGGESEQFF. Written as DNA, the CDR3 is TGTGCCAGCAGCGGGGGGGAGAGCGAGCAGTTCTTC.

This clone was observed a single time. The CDR3 DNA reads as TGCGCCAGCAGCCAAGCGGGGGGGCCAATCGGGGAGCTGTTTTTT. Translation gives CASSQAGGPIGELFF. V usage is TRBV10-1 and J usage is TRBJ2-2, with 10 bases fitting TRBD2. Germline CDR1 WNHNN, CDR2 SYGVQD (reference sequence). The CDR3 runs 15 residues. V shed 6 bases and J 7 bases; nucleotides not matched to a gene: 8.

This chain connects TRBV2 to TRBJ2-5; weak D call: TRBD2 (5 bases). Per germline, CDR1 SNHLY and CDR2 FYNNEI. The CDR3 totals 13 residues. The V end was cut by 4 bases, the J end by 5 bases, with 11 bases between. The CDR3: CASSGGPRETQYF. The CDR3 region has the DNA TGTGCCAGCAGTGGAGGGCCGCGGGAGACCCAGTACTTC.

Here the CDR3 reads CASRDSLNTEAFF. The CDR3 nucleotides read TGCGCCAGCAGGGACAGCCTGAACACTGAAGCTTTCTTT. This sequence joins TRBV10-2 and TRBJ1-1; possible D gene TRBD1, 6 bases. V lost 6 bases and J lost 0, with 8 bases in between. The CDR3 loop spans 13 amino acids. Germline assignment: CDR1 WSHSY and CDR2 SAAADI.

The chain recombines TRBV2 with TRBJ2-1; TRBD1 is a possible D gene (5 bases). Trimming shortened V by 3 bases and J by 7 bases, and 16 bases separated the two germline ends. CDR3 length: 15 amino acids. Germline lookup yields CDR1 SNHLY and CDR2 FYNNEI. Here the CDR3 reads CASSEVGQGLNEQFF. Here the CDR3 DNA reads TGTGCCAGCAGTGAGGTAGGGCAGGGCCTTAATGAGCAGTTCTTC.

The CDR3 is CASSYRARDVGGYTF. The CDR3 DNA sequence: TGTGCCAGCAGTTATCGGGCCAGGGACGTTGGTGGCTACACCTTC. The chain uses TRBV6-5 and TRBJ1-2; D may be TRBD1 (5 bases). The germline V gene encodes CDR1 MNHEY and CDR2 SVGAGI. The CDR3 sequence is 15 residues long. V shed 3 bases and J shed 7 bases, with 18 bases lying between them.

The rearrangement links TRBV5-1 to TRBJ1-5; 10 nucleotides line up with TRBD1. V lost 4 bases and J lost 4; bases outside the gene matches: 11. There are 17 residues in the CDR3. CDR1 and CDR2 from the germline V gene are SGHRS and YFSETQ. The CDR3 sequence: CASSPGTGDYRNQPQHF. The CDR3 DNA is TGCGCCAGCAGCCCCGGGACAGGGGACTATCGTAATCAGCCCCAGCATTTT.

The rearrangement links TRBV27 to TRBJ2-5; the D gene is possibly TRBD1 (7 bases). Per the germline V gene, CDR1 is MNHEY and CDR2 is SMNVEV (reference sequence). Trimming pared 4 bases from V and 4 bases from J, leaving 10 bases between. The CDR3 is made up of 13 amino acids. The CDR3 DNA reads TGTGCCAGCAGTTCCAGGGGGGTAGAGACCCAGTACTTC. Its protein is CASSSRGVETQYF.

CDR3 sequence reads: CASSEALGSPLHF. The DNA for the CDR3 is TGCGCCAGCAGTGAGGCTTTAGGTTCACCCCTCCACTTT. The J gene is TRBJ1-6, the V gene TRBV10-2; D is unclear. The germline V gene encodes CDR1 WSHSY and CDR2 SAAADI. The CDR3 is made up of 13 amino acids. Deletions cut 2 bases from V and 9 bases from J, with 8 bases between.

The V and J genes are TRBV7-8 and TRBJ2-7; possibly TRBD1 for D (5 bases). The CDR3 extends over 15 amino acids. Germline-derived CDR1 and CDR2 are SGHVS and FQNEAQ. V gave up 1 base and J gave up 2 bases, with 12 bases separating them. CDR3 sequence (DNA): TGTGCCAGCAGCTTAGGGGGCCAGGGAACCTACGAGCAGTACTTC. It encodes CASSLGGQGTYEQYF.